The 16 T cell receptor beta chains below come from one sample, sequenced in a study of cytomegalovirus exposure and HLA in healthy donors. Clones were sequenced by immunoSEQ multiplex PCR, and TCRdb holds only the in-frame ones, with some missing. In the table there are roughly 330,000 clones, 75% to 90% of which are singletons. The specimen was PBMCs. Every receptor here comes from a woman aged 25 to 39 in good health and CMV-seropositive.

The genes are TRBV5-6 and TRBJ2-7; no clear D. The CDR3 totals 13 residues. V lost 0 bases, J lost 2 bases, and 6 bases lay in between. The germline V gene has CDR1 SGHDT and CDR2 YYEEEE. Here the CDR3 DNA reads TGTGCCAGCAGCTTGGTCGCCCCCTACGAGCAGTACTTC. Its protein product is CASSLVAPYEQYF.

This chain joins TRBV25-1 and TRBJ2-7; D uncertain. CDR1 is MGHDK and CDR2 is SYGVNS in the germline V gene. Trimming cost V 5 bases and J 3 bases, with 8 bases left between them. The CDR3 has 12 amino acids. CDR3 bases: TGTGCCAGCAGTCTGGGATTCTACGAGCAGTACTTC. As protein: CASSLGFYEQYF.

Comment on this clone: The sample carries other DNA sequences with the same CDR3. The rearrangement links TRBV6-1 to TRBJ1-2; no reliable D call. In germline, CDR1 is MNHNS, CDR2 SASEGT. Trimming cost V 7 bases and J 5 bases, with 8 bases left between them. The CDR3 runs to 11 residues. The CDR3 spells CASTLGYGYTF. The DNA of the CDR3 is TGTGCCAGCACCCTGGGGTATGGCTACACCTTC.

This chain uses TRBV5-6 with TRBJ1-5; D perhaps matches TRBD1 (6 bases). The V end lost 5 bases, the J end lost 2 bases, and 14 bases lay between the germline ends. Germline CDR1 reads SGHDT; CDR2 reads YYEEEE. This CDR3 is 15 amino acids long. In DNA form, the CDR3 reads TGTGCCAGCAGGCGGGGGGGGCACGGCAATCAGCCCCAGCATTTT. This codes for CASRRGGHGNQPQHF.

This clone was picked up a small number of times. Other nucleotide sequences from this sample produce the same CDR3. The CDR3 here is CASTENTEAFF. As DNA, the CDR3 is TGTGCCAGTACAGAAAACACTGAAGCTTTCTTT. The chain carries TRBV19 and TRBJ1-1; D is unresolved. Germline V gives CDR1 LNHDA, CDR2 SQIVND (reference sequence). This CDR3 is 11 amino acids long. Trimming left V 7 bases short and J 2 bases short, with 5 bases between.

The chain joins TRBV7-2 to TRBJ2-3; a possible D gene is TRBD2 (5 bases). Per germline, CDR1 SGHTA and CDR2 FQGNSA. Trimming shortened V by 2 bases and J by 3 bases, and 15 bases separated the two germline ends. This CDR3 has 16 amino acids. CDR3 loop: CASSLLVGVSTDTQYF. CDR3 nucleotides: TGTGCCAGCAGCTTATTGGTGGGAGTGTCGACAGATACGCAGTATTTT.

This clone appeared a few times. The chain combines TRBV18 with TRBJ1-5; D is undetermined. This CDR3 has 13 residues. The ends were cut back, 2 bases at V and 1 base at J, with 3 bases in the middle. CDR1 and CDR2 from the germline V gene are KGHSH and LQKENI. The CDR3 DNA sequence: TGTGCCAGCTCACCAAGCAGCAATCAGCCCCAGCATTTT. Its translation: CASSPSSNQPQHF.

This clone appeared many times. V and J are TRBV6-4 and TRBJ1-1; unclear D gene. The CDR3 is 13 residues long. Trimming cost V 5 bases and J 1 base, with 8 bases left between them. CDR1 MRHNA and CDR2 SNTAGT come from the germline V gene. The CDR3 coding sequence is TGTGCCAGCAGTCCCCGGGAGAACACTGAAGCTTTCTTT. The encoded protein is CASSPRENTEAFF.

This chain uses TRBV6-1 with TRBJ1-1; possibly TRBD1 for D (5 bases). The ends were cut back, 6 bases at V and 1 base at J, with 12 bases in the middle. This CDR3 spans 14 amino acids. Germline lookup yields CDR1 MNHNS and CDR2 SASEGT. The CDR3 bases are TGTGCCAGCAGGACAGACCTCAGGAACACTGAAGCTTTCTTT. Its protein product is CASRTDLRNTEAFF.

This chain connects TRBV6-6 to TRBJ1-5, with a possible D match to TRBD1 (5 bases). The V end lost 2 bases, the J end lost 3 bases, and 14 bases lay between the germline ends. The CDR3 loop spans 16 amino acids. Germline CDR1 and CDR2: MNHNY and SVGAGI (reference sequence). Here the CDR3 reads CASSYGRGTANQPQHF. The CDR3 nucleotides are TGTGCCAGCAGTTACGGCCGGGGGACTGCCAATCAGCCCCAGCATTTT.

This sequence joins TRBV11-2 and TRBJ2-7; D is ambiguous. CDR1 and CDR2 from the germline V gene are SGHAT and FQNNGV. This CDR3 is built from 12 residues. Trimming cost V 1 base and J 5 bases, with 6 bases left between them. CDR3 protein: CASSLVGNEQYF. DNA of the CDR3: TGTGCCAGCAGCTTAGTGGGGAACGAGCAGTACTTC.

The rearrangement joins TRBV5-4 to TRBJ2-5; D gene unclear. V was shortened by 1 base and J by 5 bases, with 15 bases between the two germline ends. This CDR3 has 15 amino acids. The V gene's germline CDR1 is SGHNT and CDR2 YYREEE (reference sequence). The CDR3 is CASSLKVEGRETQYF. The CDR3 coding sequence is TGTGCCAGCAGCTTGAAAGTCGAAGGGCGCGAGACCCAGTACTTC.

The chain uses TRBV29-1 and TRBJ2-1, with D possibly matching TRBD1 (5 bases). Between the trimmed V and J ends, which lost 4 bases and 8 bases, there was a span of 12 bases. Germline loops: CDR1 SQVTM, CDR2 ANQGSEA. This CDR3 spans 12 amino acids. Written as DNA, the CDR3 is TGCAGCGTTGGGCAGGGAACGCATGAGCAGTTCTTC. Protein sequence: CSVGQGTHEQFF.

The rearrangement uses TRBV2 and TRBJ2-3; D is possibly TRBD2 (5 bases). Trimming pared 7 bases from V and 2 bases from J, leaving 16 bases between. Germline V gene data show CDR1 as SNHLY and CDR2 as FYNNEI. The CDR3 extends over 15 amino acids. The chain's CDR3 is CASKSRVLYTDTQYF. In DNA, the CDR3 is TGTGCCAGCAAGTCGAGGGTCCTTTACACAGATACGCAGTATTTT. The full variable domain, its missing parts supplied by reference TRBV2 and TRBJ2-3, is EPEVTQTPSHQVTQMGQEVILRCVPISNHLYFYWYRQILGQKVEFLVSFYNNEISEKSEIFDDQFSVERPDGSNFTLKIRSTKLEDSAMYFCASKSRVLYTDTQYFGPGTRLTVL.

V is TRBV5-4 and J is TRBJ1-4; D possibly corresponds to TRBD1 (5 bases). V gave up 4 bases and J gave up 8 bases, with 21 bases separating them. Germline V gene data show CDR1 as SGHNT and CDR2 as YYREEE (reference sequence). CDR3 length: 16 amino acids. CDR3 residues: CASSKKSSGTVEKLFF. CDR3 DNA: TGTGCCAGCAGCAAGAAGTCCTCCGGGACGGTCGAAAAACTGTTTTTT.

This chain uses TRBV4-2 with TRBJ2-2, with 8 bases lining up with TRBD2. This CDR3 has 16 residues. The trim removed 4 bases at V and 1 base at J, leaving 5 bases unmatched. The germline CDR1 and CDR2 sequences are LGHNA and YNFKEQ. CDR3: CASSRLAGRNTGELFF. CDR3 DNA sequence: TGTGCCAGCAGCCGGCTAGCGGGTCGGAACACCGGGGAGCTGTTTTTT.